This T cell receptor beta chain was captured by sequencing in a study of blood T cell repertoires in COVID-19 (dated by TCRdb to the early 2020s). In terms of the full investigation: The collaborator samples originated in the United States, Italy and Spain and spanned the acute and convalescent phases of COVID-19. Subjects who had been exposed to COVID-19, were actively infected with it, or had recovered from it provided the deeply sampled blood TCRbeta repertoires that made up the dataset. The repertoires were released in a freely available public database meant as a resource for research on the immune response to SARS-CoV-2. The material from the prospective study consisted of cDNA or gDNA derived from T cells, B-cell-depleted T cells, or PBMCs. Sample metadata almost always included a de-identified subject ID, COVID-19 status, age in years and sex. The samples were drawn from the first 160 participants of the ongoing ImmuneRACE study and from 950 to 1,500 subjects provided by 6 global collaborators. Where available, HLA class I and class II types were taken from metadata supplied by the sample provider and were not determined by assay-based typing.

Findings and caveats that apply to the study as a whole: How much clinical and demographic metadata was included differed by source and by participant, and the metadata was provided uncurated.

In regard to this clone: It has no known antigen specificity. No base quality values were provided; no much bigger clone lies one nucleotide off.

In Seattle, one collaborating source enrolled patients while the infection was active and tracked those patients longitudinally over the course of disease. Each collaborating institution followed its own protocols to collect whole blood in K2EDTA tubes. For TCRbeta analysis, collaborators shipped samples in one of three forms: frozen whole blood, isolated PBMCs, or DNA extracted from either of those sample types. TCRbeta CDR3 regions were amplified from genomic DNA using the immunoSEQ Assay, a bias-controlled multiplex PCR. As for the authors' bioinformatics: Within the assay, amplification of reference gene primers was used to estimate how many nucleated cells each sample contained. To quantify the absolute abundance of each unique TCRbeta CDR3 rearrangement, sequence reads were collapsed and filtered. For each sample, productive Simpson clonality was calculated by taking the square root of Simpson's diversity index across productive rearrangements. In its TCRdb copy, this immuneACCESS table keeps in-frame sequences only and misses some clones. Where compared with another copy, unresolved V genes explain less than half of these, and the others have no known cause. That table furnishes V, J and clone size, whereas the DNA furnished D and trimming. For this sample the table gives about half a million clones, of which 85% to 90% were detected only once. About 0.91% of the sample is held by the ten biggest clonotypes.

The cysteine opens and the phenylalanine closes a CDR3 of 13 amino acids. Here the CDR3 DNA is all that survives: 39 bases in frame from base 1. Based on the germline V gene, the CDR1 and CDR2 sequences are ENHRY and SYGVKD. Trimming at the junction amounts to 6 bases on V and 7 bases on J, and the germline ends lie 15 bases apart. Input material: peripheral blood. The receptor's source is a man between 18 and 35 years old with COVID-19, enrolled during active disease. The chain is encoded by TRBV10-3 joined to TRBJ1-1; TRBD1 is possibly the D segment (5 matching bases). The DNA sequence follows: TGTGCCATCAGCCCCGGGACTTCGGGTGAAGCTTTCTTT. The translation is CAISPGTSGEAFF.